This is a list of T cell receptor beta chains from one sample in a study of T cells in Graves' hyperthyroidism and ophthalmopathy. One entry per CDR3 protein, called by TCRdb with MiXCR from the multiplex PCR reads. The data show 500,000 to 650,000 distinct CDR3 sequences, just under 20% seen once. Material for sequencing was blood. The source is a man aged 40-49 years with Graves' ophthalmopathy. The CDR3 runs from the conserved cysteine through the conserved F or W. Each record gives: CDR3 length, V gene, J gene, CDR3 protein.

13	TRBV5-1	TRBJ2-7	CASSLRGSYEQYF
15	TRBV6-1	TRBJ2-1	CACRGAGRNYNEQFF
15	TRBV7-9	TRBJ1-5	CASSPGGSGNQPQHF
16	TRBV4-1	TRBJ2-5	CASSQDIGGRGETQYF
17	TRBV7-2	TRBJ2-3	CASSLVLGGGARDTQYF
13	TRBV5-1	TRBJ1-1	CASSPTGSSEASF
16	TRBV7-3	TRBJ2-1	CASSLLTGGDYNEQFF
16	TRBV6-1	TRBJ1-6	CASSPNGVSYNSPLHF
17	TRBV20-1	TRBJ2-6	CSARDLTKGTGANVLTF
14	TRBV20-1	TRBJ1-2	CSARPGPGNYGYTF
11	TRBV24-1	TRBJ1-2	CAISEYYGYTF
15	TRBV28	TRBJ1-5	CASSPRLGAAQPQHF
14	TRBV15	TRBJ2-1	CATSRGRENNEQFF
16	TRBV6-5	TRBJ1-1	CASSYSKGGRVTEAFF
15	TRBV19	TRBJ1-1	CASSIEGVMNTEAFF
13	TRBV12-3/TRBV12-4	TRBJ1-4	CASSPRDREKLFF
15	TRBV5-1	TRBJ2-3	CASSGATGIADTQYF
14	TRBV7-2	TRBJ2-3	CASSASTSTDTQYF
13	TRBV6-4	TRBJ1-5	CASSRQDGQPQHF
14	TRBV15	TRBJ2-1	CATSREDGYNEQFF
16	TRBV6-5	TRBJ2-3	CASSYSIAGLTDTQYF
15	TRBV30	TRBJ1-1	CAWSPNTGSDTEAFF
14	TRBV7-9	TRBJ2-3	CASAQGLSTDTQYF
14	TRBV7-6	TRBJ2-1	CASRLAGPNNEQFF
15	TRBV18	TRBJ2-2	CASSPAGGTTGELFF
13	TRBV12-3/TRBV12-4	TRBJ2-5	CASSLGELETQYF
13	TRBV30	TRBJ1-6	CAWDSGGDSPLHF
14	TRBV9	TRBJ1-2	CASNRVAANYGYTF
16	TRBV28	TRBJ1-5	CASSPAGGQINQPQHF
16	TRBV7-2	TRBJ2-3	CASSLGGGVVTDTQYF
15	TRBV5-1	TRBJ2-7	CASSPPGKGVIKQYF
13	TRBV11-2	TRBJ1-6	CASSFRGRSPLHF
16	TRBV7-9	TRBJ2-1	CASSLDLAGTYNEQFF
12	TRBV24-1	TRBJ2-5	CATSDFKGTQYF
14	TRBV6-2/TRBV6-3	TRBJ2-1	CASSFRVTYNEQFF
15	TRBV3-1	TRBJ1-6	CASSQGAGRRPPLHF
15	TRBV7-3	TRBJ1-2	CASSSGQGPVPGYTF
14	TRBV5-1	TRBJ2-7	CASSFIAGDYEQYF